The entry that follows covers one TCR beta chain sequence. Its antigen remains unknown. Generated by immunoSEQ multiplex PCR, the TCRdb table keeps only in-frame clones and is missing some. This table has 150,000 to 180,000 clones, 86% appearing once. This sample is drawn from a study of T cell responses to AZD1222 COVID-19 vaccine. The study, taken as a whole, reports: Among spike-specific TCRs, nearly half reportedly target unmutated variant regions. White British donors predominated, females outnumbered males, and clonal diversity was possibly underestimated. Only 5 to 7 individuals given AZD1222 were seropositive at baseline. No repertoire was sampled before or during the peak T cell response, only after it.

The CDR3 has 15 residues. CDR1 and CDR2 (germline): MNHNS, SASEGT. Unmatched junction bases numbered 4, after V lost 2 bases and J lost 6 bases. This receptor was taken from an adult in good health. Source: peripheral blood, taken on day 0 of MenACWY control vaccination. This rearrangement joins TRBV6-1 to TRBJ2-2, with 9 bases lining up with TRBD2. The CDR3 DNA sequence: TGTGCCAGCAGTGAAAGCGGGGGGCCGGCCGGGGAGCTGTTTTTT. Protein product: CASSESGGPAGELFF.